The source of this T cell receptor beta chain is a study of shared clonotypes between healthy human individuals. Study-level background: The plates for each donor numbered three CD4 naive, three CD4 memory, two CD8 naive and one CD8 memory. Study-wide results and caveats: Clonotype sharing among donors was expected to depend on sequencing depth. Since donors were few, the genetic and exposure-history diversity represented was limited. Larger estimated richness was generally recorded for naive subsets relative to memory subsets.

The CDR3 has 14 amino acids. Germline values: CDR1 MDHEN, CDR2 SYDVKM. The V end lost 5 bases, the J end lost 4 bases, and 15 bases lay between the germline ends. TCRdb's copy holds only in-frame clones and misses some; the assay was immunoSEQ multiplex PCR. Here the sample spans around 1.4 million clones, approximately 98.5% being singletons. In regard to this clone: Its antigen is currently unknown.

The chain recombines TRBV28 with TRBJ2-7; D remains unclear. Source material: naive CD4+ T cells sorted from blood. The subset here: CD45RA+ positively selected. The TCR originated in a man aged 30-40 years in good health. The CDR3 protein is CASSRISRAYEQYF. The CDR3 DNA follows: TGTGCCAGCAGTAGAATCAGTCGTGCGTACGAGCAGTACTTC.